What follows describes a single TCR beta chain. This clone's antigen is unknown. No quality values exist for individual bases; no much larger clone is one base distant. Other nucleotide sequences in the sample specify the same CDR3. The record originates from a study of shared clonotypes between healthy human individuals (TCRdb year 2020). Looking at the study overall: The cohort included three men and a couple of women between 18 and 49 years of age. Per donor, three plates each were used for CD4 naive and CD4 memory, two for CD8 naive, and one for CD8 memory. To estimate repertoire size and how much clonotypes are shared between individuals, the study performed deep sequencing of blood TCR repertoires from five healthy adults. To increase sequencing depth and limit assay-specific biases, TCR repertoire library preparation and sequencing were carried out by different laboratories using diverse techniques. Leukapheresis yielded between about 0.9 and 8.9 billion PBMCs per donor. General conclusions and limits of the study: Clonotypes shared by all four sorted-subset donors showed higher generation probabilities than non-shared clonotypes. Sharing across a few donors was observed for around 5% of naive CD4, about 4% of naive CD8, roughly 2.3% of memory CD4, and about 0.4% of memory CD8 clonotypes. Even with the large sequencing depth, rarefaction of the sorted-subset datasets indicated that sequencing was incomplete. Sampling was restricted to blood, and TCR repertoires in tissue are likely to differ from TCR repertoires in blood. Pairwise subsampling led to the expectation that sequencing depth would affect the degree of clonotype sharing among donors. The genetic and exposure-history diversity represented was limited by the small number of donors. Naive subsets generally had larger estimated clonotype richness than memory subsets.

For the CD8 naive samples, CD45RO-negative cells were positively selected for CCR7, yielding a CD45RA+CCR7+ population from which TemRA cells were excluded. Donors were healthy HIV-negative adults with no recently reported acute infections or vaccinations. Every donor was a Caucasian adult residing in Nashville, Tennessee, USA. After blood collection by leukapheresis, PBMCs were isolated using Ficoll-Histopaque density gradient centrifugation and then cryopreserved in the vapor phase of liquid nitrogen. Analytical flow cytometry was used to check the purity and quantity of each magnetically sorted T cell population. Genomic DNA was isolated from each sorted fraction and quantified by UV absorbance on a Nanodrop 2000c. TCR CDR3 regions were amplified from genomic DNA by multiplex PCR using the deep immunoSEQ assay. Extracted genomic DNA from each cell subset was spread evenly across all wells of several immunoSEQ 96-well plates, with each plate serving as a replicate. For sorted subsets, around 200 ng genomic DNA, equal to about 30,000 T cell genomes, was loaded into each replicate PCR. Purified libraries were quantified with a Qubit 3.0 fluorometer, sized on a Bioanalyzer 2100, and re-quantified with the KAPA Library Quantification kit. Every immunoSEQ 96-well plate was sequenced on a dedicated single-read 150-cycle Illumina NextSeq 550 flow cell. Per the source publication's procedure: Because the immunoSEQ output held only junctional sequences and lacked quality scores, the filtering could not match the filtering applied to full-length reads. To assign V/J genes and CDR3, sequences were annotated against IMGT germline references using PyIR, a Python wrapper for IgBLAST v1.9. Reads with weak V/J assignments (E-value above 1e-6), missing CDR3, stop codons, out-of-frame junctions, or ambiguous translated residues were removed. V3J clonotypes were defined by identical inferred V gene, J gene, and CDR3 amino acid sequence. The percentage overlap between two repertoires was calculated by dividing the number of shared unique clonotypes by the size of the smaller repertoire. Repertoire richness was assessed with RTK rarefaction, the Chao1 estimator, and Recon v2.1 estimates of unobserved clonotypes. Generation probabilities were computed with OLGA for all TCRbeta clonotypes obtained by the gDNA method from several donors. TCRdb holds this immuneACCESS table with in-frame rearrangements only. Some clones are missing; in checked studies, unresolved V genes explain under half, and the rest has no known cause. Clonal size and the V and J genes are those of that table, whereas D and trimming came from the DNA. For this sample the table gives about 800,000 clones, of which around 96% were detected only once. The ten largest clones take up less than 0.25% of the sample.

The CDR3 goes from the cysteine to the phenylalanine over 12 residues. The read is trimmed to its CDR3 DNA, 36 bases read in frame from base 1. Sequences SQVTM (CDR1) and ANQGSEA (CDR2) are obtained from the germline V gene. Rearrangement joined TRBV29-1 to TRBJ2-7, and possibly TRBD2, on 6 matching bases. The sequence was obtained from a man younger than 45 in good health. The sample was naive CD8+ T cells sorted from blood. The cell subset or site label here, explained by the study, means: CD45RA+CCR7+. The base sequence is TGCAGTGTCAGGGACTCCTCCTACGAGCAGTACTTC. The encoded protein is CSVRDSSYEQYF.